This is a list of T cell receptor beta chains from one sample in a study of blood T cell repertoires in COVID-19. Sequencing used immunoSEQ multiplex PCR; TCRdb keeps in-frame clones, though not all of them. Of 400,000 to 450,000 clones listed, about nine tenths are singletons. Sequencing was carried out using peripheral blood. These receptors were collected from a woman aged 45-60 years with COVID-19, enrolled during active disease. The CDR3 runs from the conserved cysteine through the conserved F or W. The D gene is left open where the match is weak. Clone size, where shown, is once, few, many, or a class for clones that have expanded.

NA	TRBJ1-1	TRBV7-9	once	TGTGCCAGCAGCTTAGAGTGGGGAGGAGTGAGAGCTGAAGCTTTCTTT	CASSLEWGGVRAEAFF
TRBD1	TRBJ2-7	TRBV6-5	NA	TGTGCCAGTAGAAGGGGACAGGGGGTTTACGAGCAGTACTTC	CASRRGQGVYEQYF
NA	TRBJ1-3	TRBV12-3/TRBV12-4	NA	TGTGCCAGTAGGGGTTCTGGAAACACCATATATTTT	CASRGSGNTIYF
TRBD1	TRBJ1-1	TRBV10-3	NA	TGTGCCATCGGGCTAGGACAGGAGGCTTTCTTT	CAIGLGQEAFF
NA	TRBJ2-7	TRBV6-5	NA	TGTGCCAGCAGCCGACAACGGGGGGCCATCTACGAGCAGTACTTC	CASSRQRGAIYEQYF
TRBD1	TRBJ1-1	TRBV6-5	few	TGTGCCAGCACTACGGGACAGCATCAAGGAGCTTTCTTT	CASTTGQHQGAFF
TRBD1	TRBJ1-1	TRBV9	NA	TGTGCCAGCAGCGAGCCGCGGGGACAGGGGAACACTGAAGCTTTCTTT	CASSEPRGQGNTEAFF
NA	TRBJ2-2	TRBV4-1	NA	TGCGCCAGCAGCCAAGAACTTTCGAACACCGGGGAGCTGTTTTTT	CASSQELSNTGELFF
NA	TRBJ2-6	TRBV7-2	NA	TGTGCCAGCAGCTTAAGTCTCGGGGCTGGGGCCAACGTCCTGACTTTC	CASSLSLGAGANVLTF
TRBD1	TRBJ1-5	TRBV28	NA	TGTGCCAGCAGCCCCGTACCGGGACAGGGGTATAGCAATCAGCCCCAGCATTTT	CASSPVPGQGYSNQPQHF
NA	TRBJ1-2	TRBV9	NA	TGTGCCAGCAGACGAGTGGGGGGTGATGGCTACACCTTC	CASRRVGGDGYTF
TRBD1	TRBJ1-4	TRBV29-1	once	TGCAGCGTTTTGGACAGGGGGCTTCGTGAAAAACTGTTTTTT	CSVLDRGLREKLFF
TRBD2	TRBJ2-3	TRBV14	NA	TGTGCCAGCAGCCCTACGGGTCGGGGGGGATGGGAAGATACGCAGTATTTT	CASSPTGRGGWEDTQYF
NA	TRBJ1-2	TRBV30	NA	TGTGCCTGGAGTGTACGTGGGGGCAACTATGGCTACACCTTC	CAWSVRGGNYGYTF
NA	TRBJ2-2	TRBV6-5	NA	TGTGCCAGCCGGGACACTGCTTTGGAGGCCGGGGAGCTGTTTTTT	CASRDTALEAGELFF
NA	TRBJ1-1	TRBV28	NA	TGTGCCAGCAGTTTCCGGCTGGGGGGGACTGAAGCTTTCTTT	CASSFRLGGTEAFF
NA	TRBJ1-5	TRBV4-2	NA	TGTGCCAGCAGCCAAAATAGTGGCAATCAGCCCCAGCATTTT	CASSQNSGNQPQHF
TRBD1	TRBJ1-1	TRBV6-1	NA	TGTGCCAGCAGTGACCTACAGGGGAAGGGAACTGAAGCTTTCTTT	CASSDLQGKGTEAFF
TRBD2	TRBJ2-5	TRBV6-5	NA	TGTGCCAGCAGCCCCGCGGGGGGAGAGACCCAGTACTTC	CASSPAGGETQYF
NA	TRBJ2-3	TRBV13	NA	TGTGCCAGCAGCCATGGGTCTAGCGGCACAGATACGCAGTATTTT	CASSHGSSGTDTQYF
NA	TRBJ2-1	TRBV13	NA	TGTGCCAGCAGCTTATTGTCCGGGCAGTTCTTC	CASSLLSGQFF
NA	TRBJ2-5	TRBV12-3/TRBV12-4	NA	TGTGCCAGCAGTTTAGCCAGGGAAGAGACCCAGTACTTC	CASSLAREETQYF
NA	TRBJ1-2	TRBV7-8	NA	TGTGCCAGCAGCTCCACAGGGTTACGTGGCTACACCTTC	CASSSTGLRGYTF
NA	TRBJ1-3	TRBV10-3	NA	TGTGCCATCAGTGAGGCGGGACCGGGAAACACCATATATTTT	CAISEAGPGNTIYF
TRBD1	TRBJ2-3	TRBV6-2/TRBV6-3	NA	TGTGCCAGCAGTTACTCGACCAGGGGGACGCAGTATTTT	CASSYSTRGTQYF
TRBD1	TRBJ2-1	TRBV6-5	NA	TGTGCCAGCAGCTCGGACAGGGGACTTTTTGAGCAGTTCTTC	CASSSDRGLFEQFF
NA	TRBJ1-1	TRBV5-1	NA	TGCGCCAGCACCCCTGGCGGGGGAAACACTGAAGCTTTCTTT	CASTPGGGNTEAFF
NA	TRBJ2-5	TRBV19	NA	TGTGCCAGTAGTATGTATCTTACTTCACAAGAGACCCAGTACTTC	CASSMYLTSQETQYF
NA	TRBJ1-1	TRBV19	NA	TGTGCCAGTAGTAGCGAGGGGGGGCGGCGGACTGAAGCTTTCTTT	CASSSEGGRRTEAFF
NA	TRBJ1-2	TRBV4-2	NA	TGTGCCAGCAGCCAACCCAACACAGTAAGCGGCTACACCTTC	CASSQPNTVSGYTF
NA	TRBJ1-6	TRBV18	NA	TGTGCCAGCTCCCGTGACAGCAGCTCCTATAATTCACCCCTCCACTTT	CASSRDSSSYNSPLHF
NA	TRBJ1-4	TRBV29-1	NA	TGCAGCGTCAGCCGAGGGGGTCTTAATGAAAAACTGTTTTTT	CSVSRGGLNEKLFF
TRBD2	TRBJ2-7	TRBV20-1	NA	TGCAGTGCTAGTGGAGCGGGGGCCCTCTACGAGCAGTACTTC	CSASGAGALYEQYF
TRBD2	TRBJ2-1	TRBV6-4	few	TGTGCCAGCAGTGAGGAGGGGCTAGCGGGGGCCGAGCAGTTCTTC	CASSEEGLAGAEQFF
NA	TRBJ2-2	TRBV30	NA	TGTGCCTGCCCTAAGGGATTAGCGGTTGGCGGGGAGCTGTTTTTT	CACPKGLAVGGELFF
NA	TRBJ2-3	TRBV24-1	NA	TGTGCCACCAGTGTAGGGGGCACAGATACGCAGTATTTT	CATSVGGTDTQYF
TRBD1	TRBJ1-6	TRBV4-1	NA	TGCGCCAGCAGCCAGGGACAGGCGGTATACTCACCCCTCCACTTT	CASSQGQAVYSPLHF
NA	TRBJ1-2	TRBV5-4	NA	TGTGCCAGCAGCTTAGCAAGAGGATATAACTATGGCTACACCTTC	CASSLARGYNYGYTF
NA	TRBJ2-3	TRBV27	NA	TGTGCCAGCAGCTCGACGGGGAATTTGCAGGATACGCAGTATTTT	CASSSTGNLQDTQYF
NA	TRBJ1-1	TRBV29-1	once	TGCAGCGTTGGTTTCCCTAGAGCTTTCTTT	CSVGFPRAFF
NA	TRBJ2-7	TRBV5-1	NA	TGCGCCAGCAGCTTGTTAGCGGCCGACGAGCAGTACTTC	CASSLLAADEQYF
NA	TRBJ1-4	TRBV29-1	NA	TGCAGCGTCCTCGGAGCAACTAATGAAAAACTGTTTTTT	CSVLGATNEKLFF
NA	TRBJ2-7	TRBV6-1	NA	TGTGCCAGCAGTCCCACATCCTACGAGCAGTACTTC	CASSPTSYEQYF
NA	TRBJ1-2	TRBV30	NA	TGTGCCTGGGCTTCTGGGGGGATGGGGGACTATGGCTACACCTTC	CAWASGGMGDYGYTF
TRBD2	TRBJ2-7	TRBV28	NA	TGTGCCAGCAGCGCCTCCGGACTAGCGGGGGGGAAGAGCTCCTACGAGCAGTACTTC	CASSASGLAGGKSSYEQYF
TRBD1	TRBJ2-7	TRBV7-8	NA	TGTGCCAGCAGCTTAGCTGTGACAGGGGCACTAGCCTACGAGCAGTACTTC	CASSLAVTGALAYEQYF
NA	TRBJ2-1	TRBV29-1	NA	TGCAGCGTACCCACAGAGCTCAGCTCCTACAATGAGCAGTTCTTC	CSVPTELSSYNEQFF
NA	TRBJ1-2	TRBV6-6	NA	TGTGCCAGCTCCCCGGAAGGGGACTATGGCTACACCTTC	CASSPEGDYGYTF
TRBD1	TRBJ2-2	TRBV27	few	TGTGCCGTCCAGGGGGCGAACACCGGGGAGCTGTTTTTT	CAVQGANTGELFF
NA	TRBJ2-7	TRBV15	NA	TGTGCCACCTCCGACGACAGGTTGAAAAACGAGCAGTACTTC	CATSDDRLKNEQYF
NA	TRBJ1-2	TRBV7-9	NA	TGTGCCAGCAGCTCGACAGGTCGTAACTATGGCTACACCTTC	CASSSTGRNYGYTF
TRBD1	TRBJ1-2	TRBV6-5	NA	TGTGCCACCGGGACAGGTAGTACCGTAGATGGCTACACCTTC	CATGTGSTVDGYTF
NA	TRBJ1-4	TRBV29-1	NA	TGCAGCGCCCTGGGAGCTTTTAATGAAAAACTGTTTTTT	CSALGAFNEKLFF
NA	TRBJ1-3	TRBV19	NA	TGTGCCAGTATAAAGGGGCCTGCTGGAAACACCATATATTTT	CASIKGPAGNTIYF
TRBD1	TRBJ2-3	TRBV5-1	NA	TGCGCCAGCAGCTCCGACGGACAGGGCCTCACAGATACGCAGTATTTT	CASSSDGQGLTDTQYF
NA	TRBJ1-1	TRBV5-1	NA	TGCGCCAGCAGCATTACAAGGAACACTGAAGCTTTCTTT	CASSITRNTEAFF
TRBD2	TRBJ2-1	TRBV3-1/TRBV3-2	NA	TGTGCCAGCACCATGGGACTAGCGGGGGCCCCGGAGCAGTTCTTC	CASTMGLAGAPEQFF